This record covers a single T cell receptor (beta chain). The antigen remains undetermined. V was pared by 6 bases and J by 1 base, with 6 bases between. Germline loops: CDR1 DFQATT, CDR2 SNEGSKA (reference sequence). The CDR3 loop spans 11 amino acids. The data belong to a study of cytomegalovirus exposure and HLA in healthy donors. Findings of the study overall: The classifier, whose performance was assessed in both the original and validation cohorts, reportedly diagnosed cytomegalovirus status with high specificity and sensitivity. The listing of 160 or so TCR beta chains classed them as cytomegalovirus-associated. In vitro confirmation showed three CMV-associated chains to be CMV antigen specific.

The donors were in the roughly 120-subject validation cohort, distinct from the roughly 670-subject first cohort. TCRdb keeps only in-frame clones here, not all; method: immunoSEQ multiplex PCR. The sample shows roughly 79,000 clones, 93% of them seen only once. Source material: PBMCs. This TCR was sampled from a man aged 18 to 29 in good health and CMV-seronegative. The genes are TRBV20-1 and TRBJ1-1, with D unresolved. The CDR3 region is CSATGNTEAFF. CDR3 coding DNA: TGCAGTGCAACCGGGAACACTGAAGCTTTCTTT.